One T cell receptor beta chain is described in this entry. Its specificity is unknown. In germline, CDR1 is MDHEN, CDR2 SYDVKM. The CDR3 runs to 18 residues. The V gene end was trimmed by 5 bases and the J gene end by 4 bases; junction bases not matched to a gene: 13. This entry belongs to a study of cytomegalovirus exposure and HLA in healthy donors. Regarding the study as a whole: What a later analysis showed was that several of the most significant clusters appeared linked to common viral pathogens. Associated with HLA alleles at 0.05 false discovery rate in a later analysis were some 18,000 TCR beta sequences.

The PCR was carried out with 60 Vbeta primers and 13 Jbeta primers. Here immunoSEQ multiplex PCR was the method, and the copy in TCRdb shows in-frame clones only, minus some. This sample has 90,000 to 120,000 clones, with about 81% found just once. The rearrangement links TRBV28 to TRBJ2-3, with 12 bases lining up with TRBD2. The material sequenced was PBMCs. The sequence came from a young man in good health and CMV-seropositive. This CDR3 is CASSPLGPSGGGPDTQYF. CDR3 nucleotides: TGTGCCAGCAGTCCCCTCGGGCCTAGCGGGGGGGGACCAGATACGCAGTATTTT. The entire variable domain, with the rest obtained from reference TRBV28 and TRBJ2-3, is as follows: DVKVTQSSRYLVKRTGEKVFLECVQDMDHENMFWYRQDPGLGLRLIYFSYDVKMKEKGDIPEGYSVSREKKERFSLILESASTNQTSMYLCASSPLGPSGGGPDTQYFGPGTRLTVL.